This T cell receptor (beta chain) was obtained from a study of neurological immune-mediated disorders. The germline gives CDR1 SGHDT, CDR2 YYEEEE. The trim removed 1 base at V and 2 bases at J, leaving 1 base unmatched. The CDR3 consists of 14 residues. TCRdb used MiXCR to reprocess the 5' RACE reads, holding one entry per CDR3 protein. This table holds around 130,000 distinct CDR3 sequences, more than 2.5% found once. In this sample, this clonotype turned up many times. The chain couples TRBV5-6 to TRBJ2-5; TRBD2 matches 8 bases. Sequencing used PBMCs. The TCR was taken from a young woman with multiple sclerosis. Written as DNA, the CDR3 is TGTGCCAGCAGCTTGACGGGGGGGCAAGAGACCCAGTACTTC. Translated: CASSLTGGQETQYF.